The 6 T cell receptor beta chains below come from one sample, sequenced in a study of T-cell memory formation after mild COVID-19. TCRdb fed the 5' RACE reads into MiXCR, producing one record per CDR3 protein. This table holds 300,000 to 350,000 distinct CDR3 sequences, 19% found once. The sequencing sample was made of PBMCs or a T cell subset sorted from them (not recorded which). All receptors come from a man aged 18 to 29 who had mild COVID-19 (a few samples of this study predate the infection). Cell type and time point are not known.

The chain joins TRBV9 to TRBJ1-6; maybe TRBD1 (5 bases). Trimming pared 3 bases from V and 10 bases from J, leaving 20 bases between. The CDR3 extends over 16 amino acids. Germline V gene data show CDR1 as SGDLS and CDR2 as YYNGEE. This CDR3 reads CASSAFYGQGSSPLHF. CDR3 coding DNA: TGTGCCAGCAGCGCGTTTTATGGGCAGGGAAGCTCACCCCTCCACTTT.

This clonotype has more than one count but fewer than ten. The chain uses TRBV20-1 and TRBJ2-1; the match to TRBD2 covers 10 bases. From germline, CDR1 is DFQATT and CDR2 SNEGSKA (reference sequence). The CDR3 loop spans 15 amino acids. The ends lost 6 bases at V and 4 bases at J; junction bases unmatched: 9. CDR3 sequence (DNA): TGCAGTGCCCTGCTAGCGGGGGCCGGGTACAATGAGCAGTTCTTC. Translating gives CSALLAGAGYNEQFF.

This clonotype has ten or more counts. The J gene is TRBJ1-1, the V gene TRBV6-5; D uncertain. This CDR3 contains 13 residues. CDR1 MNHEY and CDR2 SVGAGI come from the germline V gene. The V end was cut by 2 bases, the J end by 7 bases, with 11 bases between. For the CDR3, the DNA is TGTGCCAGCAGTTACGACTGGTCTCGTGAAGCTTTCTTT. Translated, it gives CASSYDWSREAFF.

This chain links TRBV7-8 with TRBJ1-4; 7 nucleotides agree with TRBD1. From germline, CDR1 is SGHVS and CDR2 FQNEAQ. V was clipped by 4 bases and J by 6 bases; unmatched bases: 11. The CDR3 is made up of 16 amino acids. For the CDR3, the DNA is TGTGCCAGCAGCTCCAACCCTAGGGGGCAGTATGAAAAACTGTTTTTT. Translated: CASSSNPRGQYEKLFF.

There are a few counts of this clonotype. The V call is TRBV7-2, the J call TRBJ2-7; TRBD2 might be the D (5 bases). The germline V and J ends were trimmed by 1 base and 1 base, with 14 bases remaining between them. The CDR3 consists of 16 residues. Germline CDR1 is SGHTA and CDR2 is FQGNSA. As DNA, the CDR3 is TGTGCCAGCAGCTTAGGGGAGTACATCTTTTCCTACGAGCAGTACTTC. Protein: CASSLGEYIFSYEQYF.

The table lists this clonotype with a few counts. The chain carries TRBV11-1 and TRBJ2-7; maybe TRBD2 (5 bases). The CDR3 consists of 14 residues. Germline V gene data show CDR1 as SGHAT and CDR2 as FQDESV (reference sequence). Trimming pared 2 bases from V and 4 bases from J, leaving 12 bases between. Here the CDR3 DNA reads TGTGCCAGCAGCTTATCGGGGTTTAAGTACGAGCAGTACTTC. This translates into CASSLSGFKYEQYF.